Below, 18 T cell receptor beta chains from the same sample are listed, as sequenced in a study of T cell repertoires in cytomegalovirus infection. Each CDR3 protein is one row after TCRdb ran MiXCR on the reads. This sample yields approximately 500,000 distinct CDR3 sequences, of which approximately 15% are seen a single time; 20% to 30% belongs to the top ten. The sequenced material came from CD8+ T cells from PBMCs. The receptors were gathered from a human donor in good health (CMV status not recorded). Some clones in this sample may be carry-over from other donors' samples.

This clonotype has a handful of counts. V and J are TRBV3-1 and TRBJ2-1; D remains unclear. CDR3 length: 12 amino acids. Trimming left V 0 bases short and J 6 bases short, with 3 bases between. Germline V lookup: CDR1 LGHDT, CDR2 YNNKEL (reference sequence). The CDR3 sequence is CASSQEPNEQFF. The CDR3 DNA sequence: TGTGCCAGCAGCCAAGAGCCCAATGAGCAGTTCTTC.

This clonotype was counted ten times or more. This chain uses TRBV7-6 with TRBJ2-5; 7 nucleotides line up with TRBD1. The V gene end was trimmed by 2 bases and the J gene end by 2 bases; junction bases not matched to a gene: 5. The CDR3 is 15 residues long. Germline V gene data show CDR1 as SGHVS and CDR2 as FNYEAQ. DNA of the CDR3: TGTGCCAGCAGCTTACTCAGGGACAGACAAGAGACCCAGTACTTC. It is translated as CASSLLRDRQETQYF.

At least ten counts were recorded for this clonotype. V usage is TRBV13 and J usage is TRBJ2-7, with D unresolved. The CDR3 length is 15 residues. CDR1 and CDR2 from the germline V gene are PRHDT and FYEKMQ (reference sequence). V gave up 5 bases and J gave up 2 bases, with 16 bases separating them. The CDR3 nucleotides read TGTGCCAGCAGCCCTAGAGGAGCCAACGCCTACGAGCAGTACTTC. Its protein is CASSPRGANAYEQYF.

As regards this clonotype: A read error may explain this, as a much larger clone is one base away. The chain couples TRBV27 to TRBJ2-2; D remains unclear. CDR3 length equals 11 residues. Trimming removed 6 bases at V and 8 bases at J, with 7 bases between. CDR1 and CDR2 (germline): MNHEY, SMNVEV (reference sequence). The CDR3 DNA reads as TGTGCCAGCAGATACTCGGGGGAGCTGTTTTTT. It is translated as CASRYSGELFF.

This clonotype came up a few times. V usage is TRBV20-1 and J usage is TRBJ1-2; D uncertain. From germline, CDR1 is DFQATT and CDR2 SNEGSKA (reference sequence). The CDR3 runs to 10 residues. V gave up 6 bases and J gave up 14 bases, with 16 bases separating them. The CDR3 bases are TGCAGTGCAAGAAATGGACCAACTACCTTC. Translating gives CSARNGPTTF.

Note on this clonotype: This is likely a read error, given that the CDR3 carries no conserved phenylalanine or tryptophan at its end. V and J are TRBV7-8 and TRBJ1-5; TRBD1 matches at 11 bases. This CDR3 region has 18 residues. Germline CDR1 is SGHVS and CDR2 is FQNEAQ. For the CDR3, the DNA is TGTGCAAGCAGCTTATTCATCCGGGACAGGGGGGATCGTCAGCCCCAGCATTTA. Protein sequence: CASSLFIRDRGDRQPQHL.

This clonotype was seen repeatedly, ten times or more. The V gene is TRBV7-6, the J gene TRBJ2-1, with D unclear. The V end lost 3 bases, the J end lost 7 bases, and 10 bases lay between the germline ends. CDR3 length: 13 residues. Per germline, CDR1 SGHVS and CDR2 FNYEAQ. The CDR3 region has the DNA TGTGCCAGCAGCTTTTCCGGGTCAAATGAGCAGTTCTTC. Translated: CASSFSGSNEQFF.

In its sample, this clonotype was seen a few times. V is TRBV7-7 and J is TRBJ2-5; 7 bases map to TRBD2. The CDR3 length is 15 residues. V was clipped by 2 bases and J by 5 bases; unmatched bases: 8. Germline CDR1 SSHAT, CDR2 FNYEAQ (reference sequence). The CDR3 reads CASSLRGSGQETQYF. The CDR3 DNA sequence: TGTGCCAGCAGCTTACGAGGTAGCGGGCAGGAGACCCAGTACTTC.

The chain employs TRBV2 and TRBJ1-1; 8 nucleotides line up with TRBD1. Germline assignment: CDR1 SNHLY and CDR2 FYNNEI. The length of the CDR3 is 14 residues. The V and J ends lost 6 bases and 5 bases, in that order; junction bases with no gene match: 8. The DNA for the CDR3 is TGTGCCAGCAGAGCCGGGACAGGATCAACTGAAGCTTTCTTT. This gives the protein CASRAGTGSTEAFF.

About this clonotype: The conserved phenylalanine or tryptophan normally closing the CDR3 is absent here, so this likely arose from a read error. The gene calls are TRBV29-1 and TRBJ2-7; 10 bases fit TRBD2. The V gene's germline CDR1 is SQVTM and CDR2 ANQGSEA. The trim removed 6 bases at V and 2 bases at J, leaving 7 bases unmatched. The CDR3 consists of 14 residues. In DNA form, the CDR3 reads TGCAGCGTGGGCGGACTAGCGGCTACCTACGAGCAGTACTTA. It codes for CSVGGLAATYEQYL.

This chain connects TRBV7-9 to TRBJ2-7; possible D gene TRBD1, 6 bases. In germline, CDR1 is SEHNR, CDR2 FQNEAQ (reference sequence). V was shortened by 4 bases and J by 2 bases, with 15 bases between the two germline ends. The CDR3 contains 15 residues. CDR3: CASSSPRGIAYEQYF. The DNA of the CDR3 is TGTGCCAGCAGCTCGCCCAGGGGAATCGCCTACGAGCAGTACTTC.

This chain joins TRBV4-1 and TRBJ1-5, with D maybe TRBD1 (6 bases). CDR3 length: 15 residues. Trimming took 3 bases from V and 3 from J, leaving 12 bases between them. The germline CDR1 and CDR2 sequences are MGHRA and YSYEKL. The CDR3 is CASSHQTGYNQPQHF. In DNA, the CDR3 is TGCGCCAGCAGCCACCAGACAGGCTACAATCAGCCCCAGCATTTT.

The chain uses TRBV7-9 and TRBJ2-7, with TRBD1 matching 8 bases. In germline, CDR1 is SEHNR, CDR2 FQNEAQ (reference sequence). The CDR3 totals 14 residues. J lost 6 bases, V lost 4 bases, and 8 bases had no gene match. CDR3 region: CASSSPRTGSEQYF. The CDR3 region has the DNA TGTGCCAGCAGCTCCCCTCGGACAGGGAGCGAGCAGTACTTC.

A remark on this clonotype: A much bigger clone sits one base away, suggesting this may be a read error. The chain uses TRBV11-2 and TRBJ2-1, with D unclear. Germline CDR1 and CDR2: SGHAT and FQNNGV. This CDR3 contains 14 residues. Trimming cost V 5 bases and J 15 bases, with 23 bases left between them. As DNA, the CDR3 is TGTGCCAGCAGCCCTCCGGGTCCCGGAATGGGGTCGTTCTTC. It specifies CASSPPGPGMGSFF.

This clonotype was recorded many times. This chain connects TRBV28 to TRBJ2-1; unclear D gene. Germline loops: CDR1 MDHEN, CDR2 SYDVKM. The length of the CDR3 is 17 residues. Trimming left V 6 bases short and J 4 bases short, with 22 bases between. CDR3 amino acids: CASSALLSGPSYNEQFF. As DNA, the CDR3 is TGTGCCAGCAGCGCGCTCCTTTCAGGACCGTCTTACAATGAGCAGTTCTTC. Filled out from reference TRBV28 and TRBJ2-1, the complete variable domain reads DVKVTQSSRYLVKRTGEKVFLECVQDMDHENMFWYRQDPGLGLRLIYFSYDVKMKEKGDIPEGYSVSREKKERFSLILESASTNQTSMYLCASSALLSGPSYNEQFFGPGTRLTVL.

This clonotype was observed a handful of times. The rearrangement links TRBV18 to TRBJ2-3; D remains ambiguous. The germline V gene has CDR1 KGHSH and CDR2 LQKENI. Trimming took off 3 bases at V and 1 base at J, with 14 bases between the two ends. The CDR3 consists of 16 residues. The CDR3 DNA is TGTGCCAGCTCACCCGCGGAAGGCTTTCGCACAGATACGCAGTATTTT. Amino acid sequence: CASSPAEGFRTDTQYF.

This clonotype was observed many times. V gene TRBV7-6 combines with J gene TRBJ2-1; D unclear. Trimming cost V 1 base and J 6 bases, with 10 bases left between them. Germline CDR1 is SGHVS and CDR2 is FNYEAQ. CDR3 length: 14 amino acids. The CDR3 spells CASSLGSDTNEQFF. The CDR3, as DNA: TGTGCCAGCAGCTTAGGTTCCGACACCAATGAGCAGTTCTTC.

The chain links TRBV6-6 to TRBJ1-5; possibly TRBD1 for D (5 bases). Trimming took off 6 bases at V and 6 bases at J, with 15 bases between the two ends. Germline V CDR1 and CDR2: MNHNY, SVGAGI (reference sequence). CDR3 length equals 14 residues. The CDR3 nucleotides are TGTGCCAGCAGGGGCCCTACGGGGCTTCAGCCCCAGCATTTT. Protein product: CASRGPTGLQPQHF.